A single sample is the source of the 27 T cell receptor beta chains below, sequenced in a study of OX40 agonist ivuxolimab in advanced cancers. The protocol was immunoSEQ multiplex PCR, while the TCRdb copy is restricted to in-frame clones and leaves out a portion. The sample shows roughly 80,000 clones, about 86% of them seen only once. The source was CD4+ or CD8+ T cells sorted from blood, collected in a trial of the OX40 agonist ivuxolimab. The source of these receptors is an adult with an advanced solid tumor such as melanoma, head and neck, liver or kidney cancer.

The CDR3 coding sequence is TGTGCCAGCAGCTTCAAGGGGCAAGGGTCTGGGGCCAACGTCCTGACTTTC. Translated, it gives CASSFKGQGSGANVLTF. V is TRBV7-2 and J is TRBJ2-6, with D perhaps matching TRBD1 (5 bases). V lost 3 bases to trimming and J lost 1 base, with 13 bases between them. Per germline, CDR1 SGHTA and CDR2 FQGNSA. The CDR3 covers 17 residues.

The count of this clone is one. This sequence joins TRBV29-1 and TRBJ2-5; D is tentatively TRBD1 or TRBD2 (5 bases each). With 8 bases removed from V and 2 bases from J, the gap between germline ends came to 12 bases. The germline V gene has CDR1 SQVTM and CDR2 ANQGSEA. This CDR3 has 12 residues. The CDR3: CSLRDGQETQYF. The DNA for the CDR3 is TGCAGCCTGAGGGACGGACAAGAGACCCAGTACTTC.

The genes are TRBV23-1 and TRBJ2-1; 9 positions agree with TRBD1. TRBV23-1 is designated an ORF whose function remains uncertain. The V gene end was trimmed by 6 bases and the J gene end by 0 bases; junction bases not matched to a gene: 6. This CDR3 is 16 amino acids long. The CDR3 DNA sequence: TGCGCCAGCAGCCCGGGACAGGGCGGCTCCTACAATGAGCAGTTCTTC. Protein product: CASSPGQGGSYNEQFF.

This chain connects TRBV4-3 to TRBJ1-2, with D uncertain. Trimming cost V 6 bases and J 0 bases, with 11 bases left between them. This CDR3 spans 14 amino acids. Germline lookup yields CDR1 LGHNA and CDR2 YSLEER. CDR3: CASSPGVANYGYTF. The CDR3 coding sequence is TGCGCCAGCAGTCCCGGGGTAGCTAACTATGGCTACACCTTC.

V is TRBV5-6 and J is TRBJ1-1; no firm D call. With 0 bases removed from V and 3 bases from J, the gap between germline ends came to 9 bases. The CDR3 length is 14 residues. Germline loops: CDR1 SGHDT, CDR2 YYEEEE. The chain's CDR3 is CASSLGGSHTEAFF. CDR3 nucleotide sequence: TGTGCCAGCAGCTTGGGCGGGTCCCACACTGAAGCTTTCTTT.

Here the CDR3 reads CASSSMGDHGTYEQYF. The CDR3 coding sequence is TGTGCCAGCAGTTCAATGGGAGACCACGGGACCTACGAGCAGTACTTC. The genes are TRBV28 and TRBJ2-7; D possibly corresponds to TRBD2 (5 bases). The CDR3 length is 16 residues. Trimming removed 4 bases from V and 2 bases from J, with 18 bases in between. Germline CDR1 reads MDHEN; CDR2 reads SYDVKM.

The J gene is TRBJ1-2, the V gene TRBV30; D gene uncertain. Germline CDR1 reads GTSNPN; CDR2 reads SVGIG (reference sequence). The V gene lost 2 bases and the J gene lost 6 bases, with 7 bases spanning the gap. The CDR3 contains 11 residues. The CDR3 protein is CAWSPGHGYTF. In DNA, the CDR3 is TGTGCCTGGAGTCCAGGCCATGGCTACACCTTC.

The chain couples TRBV2 to TRBJ2-2, with a possible D match to TRBD1 (6 bases). The length of the CDR3 is 14 residues. Germline assignment: CDR1 SNHLY and CDR2 FYNNEI. Trimming took 10 bases from V and 2 from J, leaving 14 bases between them. CDR3 nucleotide sequence: TGTGCCACCTTAAGGGGGTTTAACACCGGGGAGCTGTTTTTT. This encodes CATLRGFNTGELFF.

The V gene is TRBV4-3, the J gene TRBJ1-4, with a weak D call TRBD1 (5 bases). CDR1 is LGHNA, CDR2 YSLEER, per germline. The length of the CDR3 is 17 residues. The germline V and J ends were trimmed by 0 bases and 8 bases, with 19 bases remaining between them. This chain's CDR3 is CASSQEGGGQGNEKLFF. The CDR3 coding sequence is TGCGCCAGCAGCCAAGAGGGGGGAGGGCAGGGTAACGAAAAACTGTTTTTT.

CDR3 protein: CASSLYGSGANVLTF. The CDR3 DNA follows: TGTGCCAGCAGCTTGTACGGATCTGGGGCCAACGTCCTGACTTTC. This chain joins TRBV5-4 and TRBJ2-6; D is unresolved. Germline V gives CDR1 SGHNT, CDR2 YYREEE (reference sequence). Trimming pared 1 base from V and 1 base from J, leaving 6 bases between. CDR3 length: 15 residues.

The rearrangement joins TRBV28 to TRBJ1-6, with D uncertain. The CDR3 covers 15 residues. Between the trimmed V and J ends, which lost 3 bases and 10 bases, there was a span of 16 bases. The V gene's germline CDR1 is MDHEN and CDR2 SYDVKM. As DNA, the CDR3 is TGTGCCAGCAGTTTGGGTAAAGGGAGTGGGTCACCCCTCCACTTT. This gives the protein CASSLGKGSGSPLHF.

The chain uses TRBV7-2 and TRBJ1-2; 9 nucleotides match TRBD1. This CDR3 has 15 amino acids. The ends lost 1 base at V and 3 bases at J; junction bases unmatched: 3. In germline, CDR1 is SGHTA, CDR2 FQGNSA. For the CDR3, the DNA is TGTGCCAGCAGCTTAGGCACAGGGGGCTACTATGGCTACACCTTC. Its translation is CASSLGTGGYYGYTF.

The V and J genes are TRBV7-9 and TRBJ2-1; D is possibly TRBD2 (5 bases). V was clipped by 5 bases and J by 0 bases, with 20 bases between them. This CDR3 has 18 amino acids. CDR1 is SEHNR, CDR2 FQNEAQ, per germline (reference sequence). The DNA of the CDR3 is TGTGCCAGCAGCCCTAGGGTCGATCCTAGCCTCTCCTACAATGAGCAGTTCTTC. Translated: CASSPRVDPSLSYNEQFF.

In its sample, this clone was seen once. This sequence joins TRBV6-6 and TRBJ1-6; a possible D gene is TRBD1 (6 bases). This CDR3 is 13 amino acids long. V lost 8 bases and J lost 5, with 10 bases in between. CDR1 is MNHNY, CDR2 SVGAGI, per germline (reference sequence). In nucleotides, the CDR3 is TGTGCCAGCCGGGACATCGATAATTCACCCCTCCACTTT. It translates to CASRDIDNSPLHF.

J is TRBJ2-7 and V is TRBV18; D possibly corresponds to TRBD2 (6 bases). The CDR3 totals 15 residues. CDR1 KGHSH and CDR2 LQKENI come from the germline V gene. V shed 3 bases and J shed 4 bases, with 16 bases lying between them. The CDR3 DNA sequence: TGTGCCAGCTCACCCGAAGGACTATATGGTTACGAGCAGTACTTC. Its protein product is CASSPEGLYGYEQYF.

This chain uses TRBV30 with TRBJ2-1, with a possible D match to TRBD2 (7 bases). Trimming removed 5 bases from V and 7 bases from J, with 9 bases in between. The length of the CDR3 is 11 residues. Per the germline V gene, CDR1 is GTSNPN and CDR2 is SVGIG (reference sequence). The chain's CDR3 is CAWGRGNEQFF. CDR3 in DNA: TGTGCCTGGGGGAGGGGGAATGAGCAGTTCTTC.

V gene TRBV4-3 combines with J gene TRBJ2-3; possibly TRBD1 or TRBD2 for D (5 bases each). Germline loops: CDR1 LGHNA, CDR2 YSLEER. V shed 4 bases and J shed 4 bases, with 12 bases lying between them. The CDR3 totals 14 residues. The DNA for the CDR3 is TGCGCCAGCAGCCTGAGGGGTAAGGCAGATACGCAGTATTTT. Translated, it gives CASSLRGKADTQYF.

The rearrangement uses TRBV19 and TRBJ1-6, with D hard to call. CDR3 size: 16 residues. Trimming removed 3 bases from V and 0 bases from J, with 9 bases in between. Germline assignment: CDR1 LNHDA and CDR2 SQIVND (reference sequence). The CDR3 reads CASSITGSSYNSPLHF. The CDR3 DNA sequence: TGTGCCAGTAGTATCACCGGGAGCTCCTATAATTCACCCCTCCACTTT.

The chain has TRBV5-4 and TRBJ1-3; maybe TRBD1 (5 bases). This CDR3 region has 15 residues. The V end was cut by 1 base, the J end by 2 bases, with 10 bases between. Germline-derived CDR1 and CDR2 are SGHNT and YYREEE (reference sequence). The CDR3: CASSLPTEAGNTIYF. CDR3 nucleotides: TGTGCCAGCAGCTTGCCGACAGAAGCTGGAAACACCATATATTTT. Full variable domain (rest looked up from reference TRBV5-4 and TRBJ1-3): ETGVTQSPTHLIKTRGQQVTLRCSSQSGHNTVSWYQQALGQGPQFIFQYYREEENGRGNFPPRFSGLQFPNYSSELNVNALELDDSALYLCASSLPTEAGNTIYFGEGSWLTVV.

V gene TRBV18 combines with J gene TRBJ2-1; the match to TRBD2 covers 12 bases. The CDR3 has 15 residues. Germline CDR1 reads KGHSH; CDR2 reads LQKENI. Germline trimming cut 2 bases from V and 10 bases from J; bases unmatched to any gene: 6. CDR3 protein: CASSPWTSGDGEQFF. The CDR3, as DNA: TGTGCCAGCTCACCATGGACTAGCGGGGACGGGGAGCAGTTCTTC.

The chain uses TRBV5-1 and TRBJ1-1; 9 positions agree with TRBD1. The germline CDR1 and CDR2 sequences are SGHRS and YFSETQ. V was pared by 2 bases and J by 0 bases, with 14 bases of the junction left unmatched. The CDR3 contains 19 residues. The CDR3 is CASSFLPGGQGQMNTEAFF. CDR3 bases: TGCGCCAGCAGCTTCCTACCGGGGGGACAGGGACAAATGAACACTGAAGCTTTCTTT. The variable domain in full, with the rest retrieved from reference TRBV5-1 and TRBJ1-1, is KAGVTQTPRYLIKTRGQQVTLSCSPISGHRSVSWYQQTPGQGLQFLFEYFSETQRNKGNFPGRFSGRQFSNSRSEMNVSTLELGDSALYLCASSFLPGGQGQMNTEAFFGQGTRLTVV.

The rearrangement joins TRBV19 to TRBJ2-1; TRBD1 matches 10 bases. The CDR3 has 16 residues. The germline CDR1 and CDR2 sequences are LNHDA and SQIVND (reference sequence). The junction had 8 bases not matched to a gene; V was cut back by 3 bases and J by 6 bases. The CDR3 DNA follows: TGTGCCAGTAGTATTACGGGACAGGGGTCGGCCAATGAGCAGTTCTTC. Its protein product is CASSITGQGSANEQFF.

The chain couples TRBV14 to TRBJ2-5, with D possibly matching TRBD2 (5 bases). Per the germline V gene, CDR1 is SGHDN and CDR2 is FVKESK. V was cut by 0 bases and J by 4 bases, with 15 bases left in between. This CDR3 contains 16 residues. The CDR3 region is CASSQDPTRGRETQYF. CDR3 nucleotides: TGTGCCAGCAGCCAAGATCCGACACGGGGTCGAGAGACCCAGTACTTC.

The CDR3 loop is CASSNTGNNQPQHF. In nucleotides, the CDR3 is TGTGCCAGTAGTAACACAGGGAACAATCAGCCCCAGCATTTT. This sequence joins TRBV19 and TRBJ1-5; D possibly corresponds to TRBD1 (6 bases). This CDR3 region has 14 residues. Trimming took 4 bases from V and 3 from J, leaving 10 bases between them. Germline CDR1 LNHDA, CDR2 SQIVND (reference sequence).

The chain couples TRBV6-6 to TRBJ1-1; D not resolved. The length of the CDR3 is 15 residues. Germline V gene sequence: CDR1 MNHNY, CDR2 SVGAGI (reference sequence). The V end lost 7 bases, the J end lost 3 bases, and 18 bases lay between the germline ends. CDR3: CASTNPHWVDTEAFF. The CDR3 nucleotides are TGTGCCAGCACTAACCCTCACTGGGTGGACACTGAAGCTTTCTTT.

The genes are TRBV9 and TRBJ2-1; D gene uncertain. Per germline, CDR1 SGDLS and CDR2 YYNGEE. The CDR3 is 14 amino acids. The ends were cut back, 6 bases at V and 2 bases at J, with 12 bases in the middle. The CDR3 reads CASIRSEAYNEQFF. In DNA form, the CDR3 reads TGTGCCAGCATAAGGTCAGAGGCCTACAATGAGCAGTTCTTC. The variable domain in full, completed from reference TRBV9 and TRBJ2-1, reads DSGVTQTPKHLITATGQRVTLRCSPRSGDLSVYWYQQSLDQGLQFLIQYYNGEERAKGNILERFSAQQFPDLHSELNLSSLELGDSALYFCASIRSEAYNEQFFGPGTRLTVL.

The rearrangement uses TRBV27 and TRBJ1-1, with D maybe TRBD1 (5 bases). From germline, CDR1 is MNHEY and CDR2 SMNVEV (reference sequence). This CDR3 is 15 amino acids long. The CDR3: CVTRPLQGMNTEAFF. CDR3 DNA: TGTGTTACGAGGCCGCTCCAGGGAATGAACACTGAAGCTTTCTTT.